This T cell receptor beta chain was profiled in a study of blood T cell repertoires in COVID-19. Profiling relied on immunoSEQ multiplex PCR, and the TCRdb table lists in-frame clones only, not all of them. This sample carries some 110,000 clones, around 86% of them seen once, and the ten largest clones take roughly 7.9%. From germline, CDR1 is SQVTM and CDR2 ANQGSEA. The CDR3 is made up of 11 amino acids. V dropped 5 bases and J dropped 6 bases, with 11 bases sitting between them. Sequencing was done on a sample of peripheral blood. The chain uses TRBV29-1 and TRBJ2-7; TRBD1 is a possible D gene (6 bases). The source is a man in his 70s with acute or convalescent COVID-19. The CDR3 DNA sequence: TGCAGCGTTCAGGGGAAAGCCGAGCAGTACTTC. Its protein is CSVQGKAEQYF.